This TCR beta chain was observed in a study of T cells in Graves' hyperthyroidism and ophthalmopathy. Study as a whole: Peripheral blood was acquired at first diagnosis, ahead of any therapy whatsoever.

Deletions cut 4 bases from V and 9 bases from J, with 10 bases between. This CDR3 has 13 residues. CDR1 MNHEY and CDR2 SMNVEV come from the germline V gene (reference sequence). Inclusion characteristics of ophthalmopathy patients comprised a Clinical Activity Score of at least 3, a NOSPECS grade of at least 4, and duration under 3 months. Patients were excluded for uncontrolled infection, other autoimmune disease, pregnancy or lactation. Isolation of PBMCs was performed on around 9.4 ml fresh peripheral blood. Only a few counts were recorded for this clonotype. TCR beta CDR3 sequences were amplified from RNA transcripts. With the HTBI primer set, the TCR CDR3 went through a first round of RT-PCR. MiXCR, applied by TCRdb to the multiplex PCR reads, yields one record per CDR3 protein. The repertoire holds some 530,000 distinct CDR3 sequences, with roughly 23% as singletons.

The chain couples TRBV27 to TRBJ1-6; tentatively, D is TRBD1 (5 bases). This receptor was obtained from a woman in her 70s with Graves' ophthalmopathy. The sample consisted of blood. CDR3 protein: CASSWDRPSPLHF. The CDR3 DNA sequence: TGTGCCAGCAGTTGGGACCGTCCTTCACCCCTCCACTTT.